These T cell receptor beta chains were read from a single sample in a study of blood T cells in healthy people across ages. Each CDR3 protein gets one entry after TCRdb re-called the 5' RACE reads with MiXCR. The table has fewer than 900,000 distinct CDR3 sequences, about 37% seen once. The sample taken for sequencing was blood. The receptor source for this set is a man younger than 35 in good health. CDR3s include the opening cysteine and the closing phenylalanine or tryptophan. A D gene is named only where the DNA matches it firmly. Size tells how often a clone was seen (once, few, many) or the class of an expanded clone, and some rows leave it out.

d_gene	v_gene	j_gene	abundance	CDR3aa	CDR3nt
.	TRBV6-5	TRBJ1-1	.	CASSYPPGDGNTEAFF	TGTGCCAGCAGTTACCCCCCAGGGGATGGGAACACTGAAGCTTTCTTT
.	TRBV6-6	TRBJ1-2	.	CVSSYEGWGYTF	TGTGTCAGCAGTTACGAGGGCTGGGGCTACACCTTC
.	TRBV4-1	TRBJ2-1	few	CASSQDSSSNEQFF	TGCGCCAGCAGCCAAGATAGTTCCAGCAATGAGCAGTTCTTC
.	TRBV7-2	TRBJ2-3	.	CASSLAMAVSADTQYF	TGTGCCAGCAGCTTAGCGATGGCAGTATCCGCAGATACGCAGTATTTT
.	TRBV27	TRBJ1-2	.	CASSLSLGGHYGYTF	TGTGCCAGCAGTTTATCGCTAGGCGGGCACTATGGCTACACCTTC
.	TRBV5-1	TRBJ1-1	few	CASSVTGADTEAFF	TGCGCCAGCAGCGTGACCGGGGCCGACACTGAAGCTTTCTTT
.	TRBV12-3/TRBV12-4	TRBJ2-3	many	CASDWLGWGTDTQYF	TGTGCCAGCGATTGGCTGGGATGGGGGACAGATACGCAGTATTTT
.	TRBV6-4	TRBJ2-3	many	CASSSQGFGTDTQYF	TGTGCCAGCAGTTCGCAGGGATTCGGCACAGATACGCAGTATTTT
.	TRBV28	TRBJ1-1	.	CASSLTQMNTEAFF	TGTGCCAGCAGTTTGACACAGATGAACACTGAAGCTTTCTTT
.	TRBV29-1	TRBJ2-7	.	CSARAGWASDEQYF	TGCAGCGCGAGGGCCGGTTGGGCTTCGGATGAGCAGTACTTC
.	TRBV7-9	TRBJ2-7	many	CASSLGGDEQYF	TGTGCCAGCAGTTTAGGAGGGGACGAGCAGTACTTC
.	TRBV6-6	TRBJ1-2	.	CARRRGGSINYGYTF	TGTGCCCGCCGCCGAGGGGGATCGATTAACTATGGCTACACCTTC
.	TRBV4-1	TRBJ2-7	few	CASSQGLTQGYYEQYF	TGCGCCAGCAGCCAAGGGTTAACCCAAGGATACTACGAGCAGTACTTC
.	TRBV6-6	TRBJ1-1	few	CASSPPGSEAFF	TGTGCCAGCAGTCCCCCCGGCAGTGAAGCTTTCTTT
.	TRBV7-2	TRBJ2-1	.	CASSLAARGEGEQFF	TGTGCCAGCAGCTTAGCTGCCAGGGGAGAAGGTGAGCAGTTCTTC
.	TRBV7-8	TRBJ1-2	.	CASSLGHLSNYGYTF	TGTGCCAGCAGCTTAGGGCATCTTTCTAACTATGGCTACACCTTC
.	TRBV12-3/TRBV12-4	TRBJ1-2	.	CASSFAGGGYGYTF	TGTGCCAGCAGTTTCGCCGGTGGGGGCTATGGCTACACCTTC
.	TRBV12-3/TRBV12-4	TRBJ2-2	.	CASSPLANTGELFF	TGTGCCAGCAGCCCCCTAGCGAACACCGGGGAGCTGTTTTTT
TRBD1	TRBV20-1	TRBJ1-2	.	CSARNYRGSNYGYTF	TGCAGTGCTAGAAACTACAGGGGTTCTAACTATGGCTACACCTTC
.	TRBV2	TRBJ2-7	.	CASNSPGTYLPYEQYF	TGTGCCAGCAATTCTCCTGGAACTTACCTACCCTACGAGCAGTACTTC
.	TRBV5-6	TRBJ1-2	.	CANSGDRRDVRGYTF	TGTGCCAACAGCGGTGACAGGAGGGACGTTCGTGGCTACACCTTC
.	TRBV20-1	TRBJ1-2	few	CSAKRTGGYTF	TGCAGTGCCAAGAGGACTGGAGGCTACACCTTC
.	TRBV4-3	TRBJ2-5	.	CASSQDRRASPQYF	TGCGCCAGCAGCCAAGATCGACGAGCGAGCCCCCAGTACTTC
TRBD2	TRBV12-3/TRBV12-4	TRBJ2-3	few	CASSHRGGGATDTQYF	TGTGCCAGCAGTCACCGGGGCGGGGGGGCGACAGATACGCAGTATTTT
TRBD1	TRBV20-1	TRBJ2-4	few	CSARGTGVSIQYF	TGCAGTGCTAGAGGGACAGGGGTGTCAATTCAGTACTTC
.	TRBV20-1	TRBJ2-5	.	CSARSFRTTTGETQYF	TGCAGTGCTAGATCATTTCGGACTACCACGGGGGAGACCCAGTACTTC
TRBD1	TRBV7-9	TRBJ1-1	.	CASSSGQAFTEAFF	TGTGCCAGCAGCTCGGGACAGGCCTTCACTGAAGCTTTCTTT
.	TRBV7-2	TRBJ1-1	.	CVSSLAGGPMNTEAFF	TGTGTCAGCAGCTTAGCGGGAGGGCCCATGAACACTGAAGCTTTCTTT
.	TRBV27	TRBJ2-7	.	CAISLLAGEQYF	TGTGCCATCAGTTTATTGGCAGGCGAGCAGTACTTC
TRBD1	TRBV20-1	TRBJ2-1	.	CSATDRVKYNEQFF	TGCAGTGCTACGGACAGGGTTAAATACAATGAGCAGTTCTTC
TRBD1	TRBV7-2	TRBJ1-1	.	CASSLDRTGGTEAFF	TGTGCCAGCAGCTTAGATCGGACAGGGGGCACTGAAGCTTTCTTT
TRBD1	TRBV6-2/TRBV6-3	TRBJ2-1	few	CASREGGASRDEQFF	TGTGCCAGCAGAGAAGGGGGCGCGAGTCGGGATGAGCAGTTCTTC
TRBD2	TRBV10-3	TRBJ2-2	few	CAISGLAGHTGELFF	TGTGCCATCAGTGGGCTAGCGGGACACACCGGGGAGCTGTTTTTT
.	TRBV5-5	TRBJ2-7	many	CASSLRDFYEQYF	TGTGCCAGCAGCTTGAGGGATTTCTACGAGCAGTACTTC
.	TRBV24-1	TRBJ2-5	.	CATSDGRGALQETQYF	TGTGCCACCAGTGATGGACGCGGGGCCCTCCAAGAGACCCAGTACTTC
TRBD1	TRBV3-1	TRBJ1-1	.	CASSTRDRAHGGTEAFF	TGTGCCAGCAGCACGAGGGACAGAGCCCACGGAGGCACTGAAGCTTTCTTT
.	TRBV7-9	TRBJ1-1	few	CASSLPGRAFF	TGTGCCAGCAGCTTACCGGGGAGAGCTTTCTTT
TRBD1	TRBV2	TRBJ2-3	few	CASSQGASDTQYF	TGTGCCAGCAGTCAGGGGGCTAGCGATACGCAGTATTTT
TRBD1	TRBV9	TRBJ2-7	.	CASSCQGDNEQYF	TGTGCCAGCAGCTGCCAGGGGGACAATGAGCAGTACTTC
.	TRBV4-1	TRBJ1-1	.	CASGQEGGARAEAFF	TGCGCCAGCGGCCAAGAAGGGGGGGCTCGGGCTGAAGCTTTCTTT
TRBD2	TRBV7-2	TRBJ2-7	.	CASSWAGVTYNEQYF	TGTGCCAGCAGCTGGGCGGGGGTCACCTACAATGAGCAGTACTTC
TRBD2	TRBV12-3/TRBV12-4	TRBJ2-4	few	CASSLRSGDLAKNIQYF	TGTGCCAGCAGTTTAAGGAGCGGGGATCTAGCCAAAAACATTCAGTACTTC
TRBD2	TRBV9	TRBJ2-5	once	CASSFRTSGFAGSDEETQYF	TGTGCCAGCAGCTTCCGGACTAGCGGGTTCGCCGGGAGCGACGAGGAGACCCAGTACTTC
TRBD1	TRBV4-3	TRBJ1-1	.	CASSHPNRGLGEAFF	TGCGCCAGCAGCCACCCCAACAGGGGCCTCGGTGAAGCTTTCTTT
.	TRBV9	TRBJ2-2	.	CASSVDGQGFTGELFF	TGTGCCAGCAGCGTAGACGGGCAGGGCTTCACCGGGGAGCTGTTTTTT
.	TRBV3-1	TRBJ1-5	.	CASSQSPSNQPQHF	TGTGCCAGCAGCCAGTCCCCTAGCAATCAGCCCCAGCATTTT
.	TRBV28	TRBJ1-2	few	CASSWRGNYGYTF	TGTGCCAGCAGTTGGAGGGGAAACTATGGCTACACCTTC
.	TRBV6-1	TRBJ2-5	.	CASSEALTRALQETQYF	TGTGCCAGCAGTGAAGCGCTGACTAGAGCTCTACAAGAGACCCAGTACTTC
TRBD1	TRBV15	TRBJ2-2	.	CATGRSDRGNTGELFF	TGTGCCACCGGCAGGAGTGACAGGGGGAACACCGGGGAGCTGTTTTTT
.	TRBV20-1	TRBJ1-1	.	CSAGSTGRYTEAFF	TGCAGTGCTGGGTCCACCGGGCGGTACACTGAAGCTTTCTTT
.	TRBV29-1	TRBJ1-1	.	CSVLGHPNTDAFF	TGCAGCGTTCTCGGACATCCGAACACTGATGCTTTCTTT
.	TRBV7-2	TRBJ2-5	many	CASSLFGEDAQTQYF	TGTGCCAGCAGCTTATTTGGAGAAGACGCCCAGACCCAGTACTTC
.	TRBV12-3/TRBV12-4	TRBJ1-2	.	CASRQGGTQGSYGYTF	TGTGCCAGCAGACAAGGAGGAACGCAGGGGAGCTATGGCTACACCTTC